The entry below gives a single T cell receptor beta chain sequence along with its context. This sample is part of a study of cytomegalovirus exposure and HLA in healthy donors. Vbeta (60) and Jbeta (13) primers were used in the PCR. Sequencing was performed with immunoSEQ multiplex PCR; in TCRdb, only in-frame clones are kept and a portion is missing. The specimen's table records about 110,000 clones. V was shortened by 5 bases and J by 6 bases, with 14 bases between the two germline ends. Per germline, CDR1 MNHEY and CDR2 SVGAGI. This CDR3 is built from 13 residues. The specimen was PBMCs. The chain employs TRBV6-5 and TRBJ2-7; tentatively, D is TRBD1 (6 bases). The TCR was taken from a man aged 25-40 years in good health and CMV-seronegative. The CDR3 nucleotides read TGTGCCAGCAGTCTCACACAGGGAGTCGAGCAGTACTTC. Amino acid sequence: CASSLTQGVEQYF.